This T cell receptor beta chain was sequenced for a study of blood T cell repertoires in COVID-19. Study background: Samples taken during acute and convalescent COVID-19 were collected in the United States, Italy and Spain. PBMCs, B-cell-depleted T cells, or T cells were the source of the cDNA or gDNA that made up the material.

This clone was found a few times. The protocol was immunoSEQ multiplex PCR, while the TCRdb copy is restricted to in-frame clones and leaves out a portion. The table shows around 200,000 clones, with around 87% occurring only once. Germline V gives CDR1 SGHRS, CDR2 YFSETQ. Trimming pared 3 bases from V and 3 bases from J, leaving 9 bases between. The length of the CDR3 is 13 residues. Specimen: peripheral blood. This receptor was identified in a middle-aged man with active or convalescent COVID-19. V is TRBV5-1 and J is TRBJ1-1; D remains ambiguous. CDR3 sequence: CASSSLAYTEAFF. The CDR3 DNA sequence: TGCGCCAGCAGCTCTCTAGCCTACACTGAAGCTTTCTTT.